This note documents a single T cell receptor (beta chain) sequence. What it recognizes is unknown. The entry originates in a study of CD4 T cells in relation to SARS-CoV-2 and coronaviruses. The CDR3 contains 13 residues. V lost 5 bases, J lost 7 bases, and 5 bases stayed unmatched. The unexposed donors gave CD4+ T cells in about 2011-2018, prior to COVID-19. CD4+ T cells were isolated from the cells after 10 days of culture. Libraries were prepared by immunoSEQ multiplex PCR; TCRdb keeps only in-frame clonotypes and omits some of them. The table lists approximately 20,000 clones, approximately 68% of them singletons.

Input material: CD4+ T cells from PBMCs, cultured in vitro. V and J are TRBV12-3 or TRBV12-4 and TRBJ1-5; 7 bases align to TRBD1. This TCR came from a human donor in good health. Written as DNA, the CDR3 is TGTGCCAGCAGTCAACAGGGGTGGCAGCCCCAGCATTTT. This encodes CASSQQGWQPQHF.